Sequencing of this T cell receptor (beta chain) was carried out in a study of blood T cells in healthy people across ages. For this clonotype: Its matching antigen is unknown.

General study points: TCR beta diversity per million T cells fell roughly linearly with age. Researchers judged that diversity estimates from one million T cells fell short of true values.

It was with a sample-barcoded 5' primer and a J-beta primer mix that a second PCR of about 6 to 12 cycles was run. A single record per CDR3 protein comes from TCRdb applying MiXCR to the 5' RACE reads. The sample lists about 1.7 million distinct CDR3 sequences, roughly 30% occurring once. In germline, CDR1 is MNHNS, CDR2 SASEGT. The CDR3 extends over 15 amino acids. Trimming stripped 7 bases from V and 5 bases from J, with 20 bases between. This sequence was found in a woman aged 25-40 years in good health. Input material: blood. The chain uses TRBV6-1 and TRBJ1-1; no definite D call. CDR3 loop: CASIYSGLTMTEAFF. For the CDR3, the DNA is TGTGCCAGCATATATTCTGGGTTAACAATGACTGAAGCTTTCTTT.